The TCR beta chain under discussion was sequenced for a study of cytomegalovirus exposure and HLA in healthy donors (dated by TCRdb to 2016 to 2017). Study-level background: An earlier analysis of roughly 500 of the donors reported roughly 300 Gb of sequence data and about 120 million unique TCR beta sequences obtained from some 200 million T cells. In the later analysis, no new phenotypic data were used to find candidate immune exposures; instead, reliance was placed on TCR beta sequences and their occurrence across donors. Donor age, sex, ethnicity and CMV serostatus were compiled together with the repertoire data. Among 350 to 400 genotyped donors of the cohort, an average of about 240,000 unique TCR beta nucleotide sequences were sequenced per donor, 15% to 20% of them non-productive. The genetic ancestry cluster associated with self-reported Caucasian donors included about four fifths of the 398 genotyped donors. Roughly 300 gigabases of sequencing data and roughly 80 million unique TCR sequences made up an early release that covered under 750 HLA-typed donors. Genome-wide SNP genotypes for about 55% of the roughly 670 donors were used in a later genetic analysis, which treated that subset as a discovery cohort. The number of typed donors differed by locus: roughly 629-630 for A, B, C, DRB1 and DQB1; approximately 540 for DQA1; 606 for DPA1; and roughly 450 for DPB1. The study was designed to test whether signatures of past pathogen exposure could be identified by cataloging public T cell receptors. HLA typing included class I and class II loci at four-digit resolution. Five DR-DQ haplotypes were treated as single units for association and clustering because of strong linkage in the cohort. High-throughput TCR immunosequencing, statistical association of individual TCRs with disease status, and machine learning were combined to predict cytomegalovirus infection status. A separate validation cohort of roughly 130 different subjects was used in addition to the roughly 700-subject first cohort. Every discovery cohort repertoire had been produced on one sequencing platform. The study used immunosequencing to profile the T cell repertoires of approximately 650 subjects and linked those repertoires to cytomegalovirus serostatus. A later analysis re-analyzed previously published TCR beta repertoires from 666 donors and added high-resolution HLA genotyping to study TCR occurrence patterns. An earlier analysis of several hundred of the donors applied high-throughput TCR beta sequencing to assess whether each TCR beta V gene segment acted as functional or pseudogenic. Study-level results and caveats: According to the authors, the approach could potentially be generalized to other disease states and immunological phenotypes. This cohort had only TCR beta chains sequenced, and the lack of alpha or paired-chain data limited which features could be detected. While some public TCRs were present in many individuals, most TCR sequences turned up only very rarely across donors. CMV serostatus was the only immune exposure information available for the cohort. Some IMGT-functional V segments, including TRBV6-2 and TRBV6-3, could not be told apart with the 87-base-pair reads, so those segments were excluded. A later genetic analysis reported fewer N-insertions in productive TCRs among donors in an Asian-associated ancestry cluster than the roughly 620-donor mean. When HLA alleles, especially DR and DQ, strongly co-occurred, attributing TCR associations to individual alleles was difficult. A further reported finding was that TCR beta sequences accurately predicted the HLA-A and HLA-B alleles for most subjects in the first cohort. The earlier analysis of around 600 of the donors excluded approximately 15 rarely observed V segments, including chromosome 9 orphons, because counts were too low. The sequencing pipeline was judged likely to have produced a cluster of highly shared sequence variants as a technical artifact. In vitro tests confirmed that a few of the cytomegalovirus-associated TCR beta chains recognize cytomegalovirus antigens. Linkage disequilibrium might explain the correlated functional status among segregating V segments, but an unknown experimental factor could not be excluded. Broadly in line with IMGT annotations, most TCR beta V segments showed up in productive rearrangements about 90% or about 30% of the time in an earlier analysis of 587 of the donors. In a later analysis, HLA-associated TCR beta chains were found to be more clonally expanded and to have lower generation probabilities than equally common non-associated chains. Roughly uniform sequencing depth across donors was assumed in presence/absence analyses, although this assumption may not hold. V-gene and J-gene trimming of TCR beta chains was associated with a missense DCLRE1C variant in a later genetic analysis, and the association was replicated in an independent cohort. The classifier was reported to diagnose cytomegalovirus status with high specificity and sensitivity in both the original and validation cohorts. In a later analysis, the rate of TCR association differed among HLA loci, with DRB1 alleles having the most associated TCRs and HLA-C alleles having the fewest. Because HLA typing was missing for some donors at each locus, association tests included only the typed subset. Most CMV-associated TCR beta chains appeared to be HLA-restricted in a later analysis, and the HLA associations seemed to be driven largely by CMV exposure. The study listed 164 TCR beta chains as associated with cytomegalovirus. A later analysis reported that several top co-occurrence clusters appeared linked to parvovirus B19, influenza, CMV and Epstein-Barr virus. A later analysis associated 15,000 or so TCR beta sequences with specific HLA alleles at a false discovery rate of 0.05.

The CDR3 spans 15 residues, from the cysteine through the phenylalanine. The read is trimmed to its CDR3 DNA, 45 bases read in frame from base 1. V loses 1 base, J loses 3 bases, and the germline ends lie 9 bases apart. CDR1 is given as LGHNA and CDR2 as YNFKEQ, both from the germline V gene. The cohort comprised 670 or so healthy bone marrow donors. At the time of sampling, every cohort member was nominally healthy, though immune exposures that went unrecorded were likely present. The donor tested CMV seronegative, placing the donor among the 300 to 400 seronegative members of the cohort. Each donor provided a peripheral blood sample, and peripheral blood mononuclear cells were used for TCR beta sequencing. The Qiagen DNeasy Blood Extraction Kit was used to extract genomic DNA from the blood cell samples. Comment on this clone: It has no known antigen specificity. No base-level quality is on record; no much larger clone is a single base apart.

The library came from the immunoSEQ multiplex PCR assay. For the multiplex PCR, a mixture combining 60 forward primers for TCR Vbeta segments and 13 reverse primers for TCR Jbeta segments was used. The CDR3 region of rearranged TCR beta genes was amplified from genomic DNA with a multiplex PCR assay. The amplified TCR beta libraries were sequenced on the Illumina HiSeq System as 87-base-pair reads. Processing in the source paper ran as follows. A later analysis counted tens of millions of unique TCR beta chains across the 666 repertoires, and some 12 million of these chains were shared by at least two donors. To remove PCR and sequencing errors, raw reads were error-corrected and collapsed into unique sequences using a nearest-neighbor algorithm that merged closely related sequences. To assign V, D and J gene segments, CDR3 sequences were aligned to IMGT reference sequences. For a sequence to be retained, a match of at least six nucleotides was required to both a V gene segment and a J gene segment. A rearrangement counted as productive if the CDR3 had no stop codons and remained in frame with V and J, and every other rearrangement counted as non-productive. CDR3 was defined by IMGT convention, running from the second conserved V-encoded cysteine to the conserved J-encoded phenylalanine. In an earlier analysis of 550 to 650 of the donors, sequences lacking an unambiguous match to a single V gene segment were excluded. An earlier analysis of several hundred of the donors called V segments functional above 56.7% productive rearrangements and segregating when the between-donor standard deviation exceeded 5%. A statistical classification framework was developed to diagnose cytomegalovirus status using the catalog of TCR beta chain sequences. In a later analysis, TCR nucleotide sequences were compared against IMGT/GENE-DB human TR gene sequences so that V and J genes could be assigned. Using the TCRdist pipeline, a later analysis assigned CDR3 sequences along with most-parsimonious VDJ recombination scenarios. In a later analysis, each TCR beta chain was defined by its CDR3 amino acid sequence together with its V-gene family, and reads lacking a unique V-gene family were excluded. In a later analysis, fewer than 650 highly shared, low-generation-probability nucleotide sequences were removed to address suspected cross-contamination and a sequencing artifact. A later analysis calculated a clonal expansion index for each public chain from normalized within-repertoire ranks of inferred template counts. Generation probabilities in a later analysis came from a VDJ recombination model fitted to out-of-frame rearrangements, and those results were checked against IGoR. In a later analysis, TCR-TCR, TCR-HLA and TCR-CMV co-occurrence was scored with hypergeometric tests, and a repertoire-size bias correction was applied to TCR pairs. To estimate false discovery rates, a later analysis permuted the HLA or CMV assignments 20 times. In a later analysis, co-occurring TCRs were grouped using DBSCAN, with TCRdist sequence similarity added in when clustering inside HLA-allele-positive subsets. Repertoires with fewer than 30,000 or more than 120,000 public chains, plus five repertoires with anomalous nucleotide sharing, were excluded from co-occurrence clustering. As stored in TCRdb, this immuneACCESS dataset retains in-frame rearrangements with V and J assigned. A fraction of the clones does not appear; measured against another copy, unresolved V genes explain less than half of the discrepancy, and the remainder lacks a known reason. Clone size and V and J calls were adopted from that table, with D and trimming inferred from the DNA. In this sample the table shows 100,000 to 150,000 clones, roughly four fifths of which occur a single time. The ten largest clonotypes hold 0.95% to 1.5% of the sample.

The chain is assembled from TRBV4-2 and TRBJ2-2; no D gene call is confident. Input material: PBMCs. This TCR derives from a boy younger than 18 in good health and CMV-seronegative. The nucleotide sequence is given as TGTGCCAGCAGCCAAGTATTCGGTGACACCGGGGAGCTGTTTTTT. This translates into CASSQVFGDTGELFF.